This note documents a single T cell receptor beta chain sequence. The data belong to a study of cytotoxic CD8 clonotypes in ibrutinib-treated CLL. Germline CDR1 SGHVS, CDR2 FNYEAQ. The CDR3 spans 13 residues. V lost 2 bases and J lost 9, with 13 bases in between. Method: immunoSEQ multiplex PCR; TCRdb's copy keeps in-frame clones and lacks some. The top ten clones hold 5.6% of a sample with fewer than 300,000 clones, more than 70% of them seen once. The chain couples TRBV7-6 to TRBJ1-2; tentative D call: TRBD1 (5 bases). The TCR originated in a human donor with chronic lymphocytic leukemia. The sample was PBMCs, taken at disease progression, from a patient treated with ibrutinib. The CDR3 nucleotides are TGTGCCAGCAGCTTATCGCCAGGGCGGAGCTACACCTTC. The encoded protein is CASSLSPGRSYTF.